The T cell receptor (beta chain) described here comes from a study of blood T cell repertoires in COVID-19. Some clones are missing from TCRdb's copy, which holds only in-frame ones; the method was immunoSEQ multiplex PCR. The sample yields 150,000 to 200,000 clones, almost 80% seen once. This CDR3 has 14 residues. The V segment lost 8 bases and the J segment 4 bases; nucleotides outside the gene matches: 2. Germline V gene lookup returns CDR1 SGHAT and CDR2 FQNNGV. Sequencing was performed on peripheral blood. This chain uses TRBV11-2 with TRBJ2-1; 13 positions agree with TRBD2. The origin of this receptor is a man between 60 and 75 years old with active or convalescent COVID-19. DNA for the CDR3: TGTGCCAGCGGGACTAGCGGGATATACAATGAGCAGTTCTTC. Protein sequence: CASGTSGIYNEQFF. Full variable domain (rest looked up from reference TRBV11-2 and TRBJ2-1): EAGVAQSPRYKIIEKRQSVAFWCNPISGHATLYWYQQILGQGPKLLIQFQNNGVVDDSQLPKDRFSAERLKGVDSTLKIQPAKLEDSAVYLCASGTSGIYNEQFFGPGTRLTVL.